These 26 T cell receptor beta chains came from one sample sequenced in a study of CD8 T cells in Susac syndrome. Random hexamers were used to reverse transcribe an amount of about 0.45 to 1 ug RNA. TCRdb re-analysed the immunoSEQ multiplex PCR reads in MiXCR, keeping a single row per CDR3 protein. The data contain about 140,000 distinct CDR3 sequences, about 95% of them singletons. The specimen sequenced was CD4+ T cells from PBMCs. The origin of the receptors is a human donor with multiple sclerosis.

The rearrangement uses TRBV20-1 and TRBJ1-6; D is unclear. Trimming left V 4 bases short and J 10 bases short, with 17 bases between. Germline V gene data show CDR1 as DFQATT and CDR2 as SNEGSKA (reference sequence). This CDR3 is built from 14 residues. CDR3 amino acids: CSAMIFGEGSPLHF. The CDR3, as DNA: TGCAGTGCTATGATTTTCGGGGAAGGATCACCCCTCCACTTT.

V is TRBV21-1 and J is TRBJ2-5; TRBD2 is the table's D call, not checked against the DNA. TRBV21-1 is given as a pseudogene. This CDR3 region has 13 residues. This CDR3 is CASSKGRLETQYF. The CDR3 bases are TGTGCCAGCAGCAAAGGGAGGTTGGAGACCCAGTACTTC.

V usage is TRBV11-2 and J usage is TRBJ2-5, with a tentative D call TRBD2 (7 bases). Germline V lookup: CDR1 SGHAT, CDR2 FQNNGV. This CDR3 is built from 17 residues. V lost 5 bases and J 2 bases, leaving 21 bases between the germline ends. The CDR3 nucleotides read TGTGCCAGCAGCCCCCTTCAGTGGGGGGGCAAACAAGAGACCCAGTACTTC. Residues: CASSPLQWGGKQETQYF.

The chain combines TRBV23-1 with TRBJ2-7, with 8 bases lining up with TRBD2. TRBV23-1 is designated an ORF whose function remains uncertain. This CDR3 has 10 residues. This chain's CDR3 is CAPRGVEQYF. The CDR3 region has the DNA TGCGCGCCGCGGGGGGTCGAGCAGTACTTC.

This rearrangement joins TRBV9 to TRBJ1-2; D unclear. From germline, CDR1 is SGDLS and CDR2 YYNGEE. The CDR3 sequence is 13 residues long. V shed 6 bases and J shed 5 bases, with 14 bases lying between them. The CDR3 reads CASTDRTGYGYTF. CDR3 bases: TGTGCCAGCACCGACCGAACGGGGTATGGCTACACCTTC.

V usage is TRBV28 and J usage is TRBJ2-7; D is unresolved. Per the germline V gene, CDR1 is MDHEN and CDR2 is SYDVKM. The V end lost 10 bases, the J end lost 7 bases, and 23 bases lay between the germline ends. The CDR3 is 14 amino acids. CDR3 residues: CAIRDGSRLLEQYF. CDR3 DNA: TGTGCCATCAGAGACGGCAGTCGGCTCCTGGAGCAGTACTTC.

This rearrangement joins TRBV6-6 to TRBJ2-7; 10 bases agree with TRBD2. This CDR3 is built from 15 residues. V shed 5 bases, J shed 1 base, and the junction held 5 bases outside the gene matches. The germline CDR1 and CDR2 sequences are MNHNY and SVGAGI (reference sequence). The DNA of the CDR3 is TGTGCCAGCAGTCCCGTAGCGGGGGGATCCTACGAGCAGTACTTC. It is translated as CASSPVAGGSYEQYF.

V is TRBV14 and J is TRBJ2-7; 9 nucleotides line up with TRBD2. V was pared by 0 bases and J by 5 bases, with 11 bases of the junction left unmatched. The CDR3 length is 17 residues. Germline CDR1 is SGHDN and CDR2 is FVKESK. The CDR3 protein is CASSQDRGGARFHEQYF. The DNA of the CDR3 is TGTGCCAGCAGCCAAGATCGCGGGGGGGCTCGCTTCCACGAGCAGTACTTC. Together with reference TRBV14 and TRBJ2-7, the CDR3 gives the full variable domain: EAGVTQFPSHSVIEKGQTVTLRCDPISGHDNLYWYRRVMGKEIKFLLHFVKESKQDESGMPNNRFLAERTGGTYSTLKVQPAELEDSGVYFCASSQDRGGARFHEQYFGPGTRLTVT.

The chain employs TRBV20-1 and TRBJ1-2, with D unresolved. The CDR3 extends over 12 amino acids. The V gene lost 6 bases and the J gene lost 6 bases, with 14 bases spanning the gap. Germline V gene lookup returns CDR1 DFQATT and CDR2 SNEGSKA (reference sequence). CDR3 nucleotides: TGCAGTGCCCCCCGGCCGGGGAATGGCTACACCTTC. This encodes CSAPRPGNGYTF.

The V and J genes are TRBV29-1 and TRBJ2-1; no firm D call. CDR1 is SQVTM, CDR2 ANQGSEA, per germline. This CDR3 spans 12 amino acids. Trimming took off 3 bases at V and 6 bases at J, with 9 bases between the two ends. CDR3: CSVDVPGNEQFF. The CDR3 region has the DNA TGCAGCGTTGACGTACCTGGCAATGAGCAGTTCTTC.

This chain joins TRBV29-1 and TRBJ1-5, with D possibly matching TRBD1 (6 bases). V lost 6 bases, J lost 4 bases, and 13 bases lay in between. The CDR3 length is 13 residues. The V gene's germline CDR1 is SQVTM and CDR2 ANQGSEA. CDR3 sequence (DNA): TGCAGCGTCGTGGACAGCCTTAATCAGCCCCAGCATTTT. Protein product: CSVVDSLNQPQHF.

This clonotype was found once. The chain combines TRBV19 with TRBJ2-2; no definite D call. V was clipped by 6 bases and J by 7 bases, with 9 bases between them. CDR1 is LNHDA and CDR2 is SQIVND in the germline V gene (reference sequence). The CDR3 contains 12 residues. CDR3 coding DNA: TGTGCCAGTAGAGGTCGTATCGGGGAGCTGTTTTTT. Translated, it gives CASRGRIGELFF. Combining the CDR3 with reference TRBV19 and TRBJ2-2 gives the whole variable domain DGGITQSPKYLFRKEGQNVTLSCEQNLNHDAMYWYRQDPGQGLRLIYYSQIVNDFQKGDIAEGYSVSREKKESFPLTVTSAQKNPTAFYLCASRGRIGELFFGEGSRLTVL.

The count of this clonotype is one. CDR3 protein: CASSSVRGQFGANVLTF. CDR3 nucleotides: TGTGCCAGCAGCTCGGTGAGGGGCCAGTTTGGGGCCAACGTCCTGACTTTC. The chain carries TRBV13 and TRBJ2-6; possibly TRBD1 or TRBD2 for D (5 bases each). The CDR3 consists of 17 residues. Germline V gene sequence: CDR1 PRHDT, CDR2 FYEKMQ (reference sequence). Trimming took off 4 bases at V and 3 bases at J, with 16 bases between the two ends.

Written as DNA, the CDR3 is TGCGCCAGCAGCTTGGCCCGGGACCCCCTTAGCACAGATACGCAGTATTTT. Translated, it gives CASSLARDPLSTDTQYF. The rearrangement uses TRBV5-1 and TRBJ2-3; D could derive from TRBD1 or TRBD2 (5 bases each). This CDR3 comprises 17 residues. Per the germline V gene, CDR1 is SGHRS and CDR2 is YFSETQ. V dropped 0 bases and J dropped 0 bases, with 14 bases sitting between them.

The chain links TRBV3-1 to TRBJ2-2; a weak D match, TRBD1 (5 bases). V lost 4 bases and J lost 3, with 12 bases in between. Germline CDR1 LGHDT, CDR2 YNNKEL (reference sequence). This CDR3 has 15 residues. The CDR3 protein is CASSLEQVYTGELFF. The CDR3 coding sequence is TGTGCCAGCAGCCTTGAACAGGTGTACACCGGGGAGCTGTTTTTT.

This sequence joins TRBV29-1 and TRBJ2-1; 9 bases align to TRBD2. The CDR3 spans 14 residues. Germline CDR1 SQVTM, CDR2 ANQGSEA. J lost 5 bases, V lost 3 bases, and 5 bases had no gene match. CDR3 in amino acids: CSVDKRGDNNEQFF. The CDR3 DNA follows: TGCAGCGTTGACAAGCGGGGGGACAACAATGAGCAGTTCTTC.

In its sample, this clonotype was seen once. The V gene is TRBV7-2, the J gene TRBJ2-3, with D perhaps assigned TRBD1 or TRBD2 (5 bases each). There are 15 residues in the CDR3. The V end was cut by 4 bases, the J end by 1 base, with 12 bases between. Germline V lookup: CDR1 SGHTA, CDR2 FQGNSA. CDR3 DNA: TGTGCCAGCAGCTACGGGACCGCTCGCACAGATACGCAGTATTTT. This codes for CASSYGTARTDTQYF.

The CDR3 region is CATSDLGLGETQYF. The CDR3 DNA reads TGTGCCACCAGTGATTTGGGCCTAGGAGAGACCCAGTACTTC. The chain links TRBV24-1 to TRBJ2-5; D is ambiguous. V dropped 0 bases and J dropped 4 bases, with 8 bases sitting between them. Germline lookup yields CDR1 KGHDR and CDR2 SFDVKD. The CDR3 covers 14 residues.

The J gene is TRBJ2-7, the V gene TRBV7-9; the match to TRBD2 covers 10 bases. This CDR3 is built from 18 residues. CDR1 and CDR2 (germline): SEHNR, FQNEAQ (reference sequence). Trimming removed 0 bases from V and 7 bases from J; junction bases left unmatched: 15. CDR3 in amino acids: CASSLARPTSGPSGEQYF. CDR3 DNA sequence: TGTGCCAGCAGCTTAGCGCGGCCGACTAGCGGGCCCTCGGGGGAGCAGTACTTC.

The J gene is TRBJ2-7, the V gene TRBV4-1; no definite D call. Germline V gene data show CDR1 as MGHRA and CDR2 as YSYEKL. The CDR3 runs 16 residues. Trimming took 0 bases from V and 0 from J, leaving 12 bases between them. Here the CDR3 DNA reads TGCGCCAGCAGCCAAGAGGGCCGGAAGAGCTCCTACGAGCAGTACTTC. The encoded protein is CASSQEGRKSSYEQYF.

The count of this clonotype is one. The chain joins TRBV6-1 to TRBJ2-1; D not certain. Trimming left V 5 bases short and J 5 bases short, with 19 bases between. The CDR3 extends over 16 amino acids. Germline values: CDR1 MNHNS, CDR2 SASEGT. The CDR3 protein is CASSPPHSTLDNEQFF. The CDR3 region has the DNA TGTGCCAGCAGTCCCCCCCACTCCACGCTGGACAATGAGCAGTTCTTC.

The genes are TRBV24-1 and TRBJ2-4, with 8 nucleotides matching TRBD2. The CDR3 runs to 15 residues. Losses at the gene ends were 4 bases for V and 4 bases for J; bases not matched to a gene: 5. Per the germline V gene, CDR1 is KGHDR and CDR2 is SFDVKD. The CDR3 reads CATSDRTSPKNIQYF. DNA of the CDR3: TGTGCCACCAGTGACCGGACTAGCCCAAAAAACATTCAGTACTTC.

The rearrangement uses TRBV27 and TRBJ2-7; D not resolved. The CDR3 covers 13 residues. V was trimmed by 5 bases and J by 6 bases, leaving 14 bases between them. Germline CDR1 reads MNHEY; CDR2 reads SMNVEV (reference sequence). The CDR3 here is CASSLRTSTEQYF. In DNA form, the CDR3 reads TGTGCCAGCAGTCTTAGGACCTCCACCGAGCAGTACTTC.

The count of this clonotype is one. This CDR3 reads CATSDLQFAGVETQYF. The CDR3 DNA reads TGTGCCACCAGTGATTTGCAATTTGCGGGAGTAGAGACCCAGTACTTC. V usage is TRBV24-1 and J usage is TRBJ2-5, with TRBD2 matching 7 bases. Germline V gives CDR1 KGHDR, CDR2 SFDVKD. The CDR3 covers 16 residues. After removal of 0 bases from V and 4 bases from J, the junction contained 7 bases not matched to a gene.

Here the CDR3 DNA reads TGTGCCAGCAGTTTAAGTAGCGGGGGGGCCCACGAGCAGTACTTC. Its translation: CASSLSSGGAHEQYF. The gene calls are TRBV12-3 or TRBV12-4 and TRBJ2-7; 11 bases agree with TRBD2. This CDR3 has 15 residues. V lost 2 bases and J lost 5; bases outside the gene matches: 5.

This sequence joins TRBV4-1 and TRBJ2-7, with D possibly called TRBD1 or TRBD2 (6 bases each). Trimming removed 0 bases from V and 3 bases from J, with 15 bases in between. The germline V gene encodes CDR1 MGHRA and CDR2 YSYEKL. This CDR3 contains 16 residues. In DNA form, the CDR3 reads TGCGCCAGCAGCCAAGATCGGGGGACATTTGGCTACGAGCAGTACTTC. Protein product: CASSQDRGTFGYEQYF.